The clone carrying this T cell receptor beta chain was seen repeatedly, ten times or more. Per the germline V gene, CDR1 is SGHAT and CDR2 is FQNNGV. Between the trimmed V and J ends, which lost 3 bases and 3 bases, there was a span of 11 bases. The CDR3 consists of 15 residues. TCRdb independently ran MiXCR on the reads; one entry per CDR3 protein. The table has roughly 500,000 distinct CDR3 sequences, approximately 11% seen once; the top ten hold about 9.4%. These data belong to a study of T cell repertoires in cytomegalovirus infection. Study context: CMV infection plus the matching HLA type was flagged by public TCR beta signatures.

The chain links TRBV11-2 to TRBJ2-2; D is unresolved. The receptor's source is a human donor in good health (CMV status not recorded). Some clones in this sample may be carry-over from other donors' samples. Sequenced material: PBMCs. This chain's CDR3 is CASSLYPSYTGELFF. CDR3 nucleotides: TGTGCCAGCAGCTTGTACCCCTCTTACACCGGGGAGCTGTTTTTT.